This is a list of T cell receptor beta chains from one sample in a study of T cell responses to AZD1222 COVID-19 vaccine. Profiling relied on immunoSEQ multiplex PCR, and the TCRdb table lists in-frame clones only, not all of them. This table has about 76,000 clones, about 88% appearing once. The specimen comprised peripheral blood, sampled on day 0 of AZD1222 vaccination. These receptors were collected from an adult in good health. CDR3s leave out the opening cysteine and the closing phenylalanine or tryptophan. D genes are given only for firm matches.

j_call d_call v_call cdr3_aa
TRBJ2-7 . TRBV18 ASSPGEASYEQY
TRBJ2-2 TRBD1 TRBV5-1 ASSFLGQGRLANTGELF
TRBJ2-2 . TRBV14 ASSRTLMQLQDTGELF
TRBJ2-3 TRBD1 TRBV10-3 ATGTGDTDTQY
TRBJ2-5 . TRBV10-3 AIMNGQETQY
TRBJ1-2 . TRBV11-2 ASSSGVSPNYGYT
TRBJ2-7 TRBD2 TRBV10-2 ASRTSGLSYEQY
TRBJ1-1 TRBD1 TRBV6-5 ASSRQGGTEAF
TRBJ2-7 . TRBV5-4 ASSAGQQNYEQY
TRBJ2-7 TRBD2 TRBV19 ASSLVLAGHYEQY
TRBJ2-2 . TRBV19 ASRGSATQTGELF
TRBJ2-7 TRBD1 TRBV3-1/TRBV3-2 ASSFFDRGEQY
TRBJ2-5 . TRBV27 ASSLLRNQETQY
TRBJ1-1 . TRBV19 ASSIRTGNTEAF
TRBJ2-7 . TRBV20-1 SAPTYEQY
TRBJ1-4 TRBD1 TRBV4-1 ASSDRVNNEKLF
TRBJ1-1 TRBD1 TRBV19 ASIGYRGRMNTEAF
TRBJ1-3 . TRBV3-1/TRBV3-2 ASSQAAAGGNTIY
TRBJ2-1 . TRBV7-9 ASSLGWANEQF
TRBJ2-3 . TRBV3-1/TRBV3-2 ASSQDGTPTYTQY